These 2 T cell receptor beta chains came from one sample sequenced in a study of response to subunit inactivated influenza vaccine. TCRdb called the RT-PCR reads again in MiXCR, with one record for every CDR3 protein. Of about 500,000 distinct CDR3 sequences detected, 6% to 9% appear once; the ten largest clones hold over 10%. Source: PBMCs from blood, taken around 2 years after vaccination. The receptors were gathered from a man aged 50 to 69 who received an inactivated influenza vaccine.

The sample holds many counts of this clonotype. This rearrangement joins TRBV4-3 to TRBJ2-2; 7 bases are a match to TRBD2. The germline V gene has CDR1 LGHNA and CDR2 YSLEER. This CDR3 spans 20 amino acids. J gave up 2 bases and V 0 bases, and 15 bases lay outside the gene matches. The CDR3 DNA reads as TGCGCCAGCAGCCAAGATTACCCCCCCGCGATAGCGGGTAACACCGGGGAGCTGTTTTTT. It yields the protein CASSQDYPPAIAGNTGELFF.

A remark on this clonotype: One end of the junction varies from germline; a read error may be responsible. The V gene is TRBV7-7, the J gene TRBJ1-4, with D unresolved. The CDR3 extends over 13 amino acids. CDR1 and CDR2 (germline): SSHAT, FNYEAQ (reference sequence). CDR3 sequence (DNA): TGTGCTAGCAGCTTAGCGTTAAGTGAAAAACTGTTTTTT. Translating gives CASSLALSEKLFF.